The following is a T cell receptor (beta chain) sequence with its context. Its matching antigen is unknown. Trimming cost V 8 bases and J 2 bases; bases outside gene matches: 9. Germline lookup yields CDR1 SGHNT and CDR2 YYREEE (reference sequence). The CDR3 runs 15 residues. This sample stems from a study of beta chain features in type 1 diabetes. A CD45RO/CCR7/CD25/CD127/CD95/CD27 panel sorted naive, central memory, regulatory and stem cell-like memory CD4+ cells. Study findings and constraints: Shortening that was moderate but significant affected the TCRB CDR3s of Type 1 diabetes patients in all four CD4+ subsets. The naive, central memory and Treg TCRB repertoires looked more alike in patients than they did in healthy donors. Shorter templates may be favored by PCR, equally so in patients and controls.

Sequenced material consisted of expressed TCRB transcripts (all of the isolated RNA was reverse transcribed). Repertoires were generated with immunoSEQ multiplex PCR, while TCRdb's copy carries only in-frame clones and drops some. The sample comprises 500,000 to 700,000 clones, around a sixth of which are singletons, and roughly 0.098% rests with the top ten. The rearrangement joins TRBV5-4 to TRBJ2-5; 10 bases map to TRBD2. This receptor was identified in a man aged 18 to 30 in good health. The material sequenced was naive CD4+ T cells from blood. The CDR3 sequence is CASWLTSGLQETQYF. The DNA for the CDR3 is TGTGCCAGTTGGTTGACTAGCGGGCTACAAGAGACCCAGTACTTC.